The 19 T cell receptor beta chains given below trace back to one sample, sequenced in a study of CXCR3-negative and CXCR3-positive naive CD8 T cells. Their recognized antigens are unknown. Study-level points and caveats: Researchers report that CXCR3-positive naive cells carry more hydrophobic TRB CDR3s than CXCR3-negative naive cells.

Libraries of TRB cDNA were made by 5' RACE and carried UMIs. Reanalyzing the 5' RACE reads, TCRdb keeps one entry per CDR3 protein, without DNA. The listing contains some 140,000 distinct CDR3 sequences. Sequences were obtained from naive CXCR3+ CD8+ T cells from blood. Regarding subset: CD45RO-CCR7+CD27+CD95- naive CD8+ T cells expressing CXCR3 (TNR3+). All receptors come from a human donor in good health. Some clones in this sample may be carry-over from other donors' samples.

The CDR3 here is CSAEDRGQSPLHF. The chain has TRBV20-1 and TRBJ1-6; the TCRdb call, TRBD1, lacks DNA for checking. The germline CDR1 and CDR2 sequences are DFQATT and SNEGSKA (reference sequence). The CDR3 is 13 residues long.

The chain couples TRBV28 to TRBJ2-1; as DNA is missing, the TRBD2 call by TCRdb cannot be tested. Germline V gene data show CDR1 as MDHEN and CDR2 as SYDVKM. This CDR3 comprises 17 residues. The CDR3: CASSLTLLSGTYNEQFF.

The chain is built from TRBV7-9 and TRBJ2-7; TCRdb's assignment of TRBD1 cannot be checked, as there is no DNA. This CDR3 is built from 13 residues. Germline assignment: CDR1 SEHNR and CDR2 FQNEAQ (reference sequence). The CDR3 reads CASSLTGPDEQYF.

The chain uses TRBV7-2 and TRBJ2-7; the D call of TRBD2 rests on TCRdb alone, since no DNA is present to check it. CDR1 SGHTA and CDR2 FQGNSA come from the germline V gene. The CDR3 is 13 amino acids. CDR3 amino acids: CASSYNGIYEQYF.

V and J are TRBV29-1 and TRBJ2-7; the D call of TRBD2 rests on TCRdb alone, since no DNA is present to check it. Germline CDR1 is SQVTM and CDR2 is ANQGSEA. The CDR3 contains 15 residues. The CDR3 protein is CSVEDMASGSIEQYF.

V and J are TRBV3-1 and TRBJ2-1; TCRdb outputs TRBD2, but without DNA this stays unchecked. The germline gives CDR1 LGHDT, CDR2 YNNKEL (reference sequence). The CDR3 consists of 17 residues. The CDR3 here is CASSQGRADRTYNEQFF.

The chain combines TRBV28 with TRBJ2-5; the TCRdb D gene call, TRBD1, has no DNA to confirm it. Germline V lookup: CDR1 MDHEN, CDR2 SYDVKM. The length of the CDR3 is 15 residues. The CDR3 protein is CASSLFTRSKETQYF.

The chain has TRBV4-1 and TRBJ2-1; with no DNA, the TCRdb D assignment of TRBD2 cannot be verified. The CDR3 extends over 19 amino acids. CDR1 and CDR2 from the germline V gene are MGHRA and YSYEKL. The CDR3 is CASSLGGGGGPPLYNEQFF.

This CDR3 reads CASTAPAGEKRDTQYF. The rearrangement joins TRBV21-1 to TRBJ2-3; TCRdb picks TRBD2, but there is no DNA to check that call. TRBV21-1 counts as a pseudogene. CDR3 length: 16 amino acids.

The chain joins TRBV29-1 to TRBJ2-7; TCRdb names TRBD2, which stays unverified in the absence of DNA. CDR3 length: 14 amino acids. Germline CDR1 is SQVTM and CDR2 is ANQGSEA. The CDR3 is CSVAERVASYEQYF.

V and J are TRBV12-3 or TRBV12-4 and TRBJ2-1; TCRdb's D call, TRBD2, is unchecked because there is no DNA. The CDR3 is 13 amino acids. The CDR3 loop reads CASTLAAGNEQFF.

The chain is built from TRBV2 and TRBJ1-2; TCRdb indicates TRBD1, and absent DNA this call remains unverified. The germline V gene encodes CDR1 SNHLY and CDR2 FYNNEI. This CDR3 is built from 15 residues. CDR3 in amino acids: CASSGRDSETYGYTF.

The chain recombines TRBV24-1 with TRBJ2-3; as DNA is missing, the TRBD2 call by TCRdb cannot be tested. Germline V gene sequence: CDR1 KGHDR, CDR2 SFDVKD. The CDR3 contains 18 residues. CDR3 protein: CATSDPAGLALIADTQYF.

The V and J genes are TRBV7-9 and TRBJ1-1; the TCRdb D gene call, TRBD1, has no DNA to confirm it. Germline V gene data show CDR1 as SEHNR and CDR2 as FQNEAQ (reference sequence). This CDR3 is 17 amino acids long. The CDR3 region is CASSLPGTGRPSTEAFF.

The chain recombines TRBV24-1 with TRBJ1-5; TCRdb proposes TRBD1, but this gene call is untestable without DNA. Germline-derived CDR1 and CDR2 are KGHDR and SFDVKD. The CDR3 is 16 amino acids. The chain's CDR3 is CATSDSGTLSNQPQHF.

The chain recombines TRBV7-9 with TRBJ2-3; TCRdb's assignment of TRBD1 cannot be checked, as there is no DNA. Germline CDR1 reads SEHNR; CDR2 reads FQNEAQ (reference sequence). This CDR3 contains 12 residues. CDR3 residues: CASSSPGDTQYF.

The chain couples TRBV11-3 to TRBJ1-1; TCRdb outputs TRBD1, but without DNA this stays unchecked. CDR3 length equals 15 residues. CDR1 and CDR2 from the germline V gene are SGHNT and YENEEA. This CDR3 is CASSYRDTMNTEAFF.

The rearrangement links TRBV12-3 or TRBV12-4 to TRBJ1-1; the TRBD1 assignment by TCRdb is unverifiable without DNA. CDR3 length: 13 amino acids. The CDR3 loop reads CASSFQGVSEAFF.

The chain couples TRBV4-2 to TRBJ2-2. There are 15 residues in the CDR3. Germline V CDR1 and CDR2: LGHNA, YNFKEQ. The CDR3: CASSQEFGNTGELFF.